The rows below give T cell receptor beta chains drawn from one sample of a study of a mutant IDH1 vaccine in newly diagnosed glioma. Antigens of these TCRs are unknown. Here immunoSEQ multiplex PCR was the method, and the copy in TCRdb shows in-frame clones only, minus some. The table includes tens of thousands of clones, about 80% detected once. Sample: PBMCs, taken from a glioma patient whose treatment included an IDH1 peptide vaccine. Receptors originate from a man aged 40-49 years with glioma. The CDR3 runs from the conserved cysteine through the conserved F or W. The D gene is left open where the match is weak. Size is omitted from some rows. Given values are once, few, many or a class for expanded clones.

>TRBV18|.|.|TRBJ1-4|14
CASSGTRANEKLFF
TGTGCCAGCTCAGGGACCCGGGCTAATGAAAAACTGTTTTTT
>TRBV11-2|.|.|TRBJ2-7|13
CASSSGTNYEQYF
TGTGCCAGCAGCTCCGGAACCAACTACGAGCAGTACTTC
>TRBV7-9|TRBD1|.|TRBJ2-4|16
CASSLAGTGSLNIQYF
TGTGCCAGCAGCTTAGCAGGGACAGGATCGTTAAACATTCAGTACTTC
>TRBV27|.|few|TRBJ2-6|16
CASGRTLTSGANVLTF
TGTGCCAGCGGACGGACGCTTACCTCTGGGGCCAACGTCCTGACTTTC
>TRBV6-5|.|.|TRBJ1-5|15
CASSYSGLSNQPQHF
TGTGCCAGCAGTTACTCAGGGTTAAGCAATCAGCCCCAGCATTTT
>TRBV2|TRBD1|.|TRBJ1-1|12
CASVGGGWEAFF
TGTGCCAGCGTAGGGGGCGGCTGGGAAGCTTTCTTT
>TRBV6-1|.|.|TRBJ2-4|17
CASSEAPGSVAKNIQYF
TGTGCCAGCAGTGAAGCGCCTGGGAGCGTAGCCAAAAACATTCAGTACTTC
>TRBV7-9|TRBD1|.|TRBJ1-2|13
CASSLADRDGYTF
TGTGCCAGCAGCTTAGCCGACAGGGACGGCTACACCTTC
>TRBV4-1|.|.|TRBJ2-1|17
CASSQDPGESSYNEQFF
TGCGCCAGCAGCCAAGATCCCGGGGAGAGCTCCTACAATGAGCAGTTCTTC
>TRBV30|TRBD1|once|TRBJ2-5|16
CAWIPLGQVGIETQYF
TGTGCCTGGATCCCCTTGGGACAGGTGGGGATAGAGACCCAGTACTTC
>TRBV4-1|TRBD2|.|TRBJ2-3|16
CASSQGSGGDPDTQYF
TGCGCCAGCAGCCAAGGTAGCGGGGGGGACCCAGATACGCAGTATTTT
>TRBV4-1|.|.|TRBJ2-7|15
CASSQDPGEVYEQYF
TGCGCCAGCAGCCAAGATCCAGGGGAAGTCTACGAGCAGTACTTC
>TRBV21-1|.|.|TRBJ1-2|14
CASSKAGADYGYTF
TGTGCCAGCAGCAAAGCCGGAGCAGACTATGGCTACACCTTC
>TRBV5-1|.|.|TRBJ1-4|17
CASSIQPDSGNNEKLFF
TGCGCCAGCAGCATCCAACCGGACAGCGGGAATAATGAAAAACTGTTTTTT
>TRBV5-6|.|.|TRBJ1-1|12
CASRRWNTEAFF
TGTGCCAGCAGAAGGTGGAACACTGAAGCTTTCTTT
>TRBV5-4|.|.|TRBJ1-2|15
CASSLRGGAHYGYTF
TGTGCCAGCAGCTTGAGGGGGGGCGCGCACTATGGCTACACCTTC
>TRBV18|.|.|TRBJ1-5|16
CASSPPSGGGNQPQHF
TGTGCCAGCTCACCACCTTCGGGGGGAGGCAATCAGCCCCAGCATTTT
>TRBV11-2|.|.|TRBJ1-6|15
CASSLANRVDSPLHF
TGTGCCAGCAGCTTAGCGAACAGGGTGGATTCACCCCTCCACTTT
>TRBV6-5|TRBD1|.|TRBJ1-1|12
CASRTGRTEAFF
TGTGCCAGCCGGACAGGGCGAACTGAAGCTTTCTTT
>TRBV5-6|.|.|TRBJ1-1|14
CASSPFTGYTEAFF
TGTGCCAGCAGCCCGTTTACAGGGTACACTGAAGCTTTCTTT
>TRBV7-9|.|few|TRBJ1-6|15
CASSRQGDLASPLHF
TGTGCCAGCAGCCGCCAAGGGGATTTGGCCTCACCCCTCCACTTT
>TRBV2|.|.|TRBJ1-5|14
CASSEMFGNQPQHF
TGTGCCAGCAGTGAAATGTTTGGCAATCAGCCCCAGCATTTT
>TRBV11-3|.|.|TRBJ2-3|13
CASSFEGTDTQYF
TGTGCCAGCAGCTTTGAGGGCACAGATACGCAGTATTTT
>TRBV29-1|.|.|TRBJ2-5|14
CSAGLLLYQETQYF
TGCAGCGCGGGACTGCTACTATACCAAGAGACCCAGTACTTC
>TRBV27|.|.|TRBJ1-1|16
CASSFVRGMVVTEAFF
TGTGCCAGCAGTTTCGTACGGGGGATGGTAGTCACTGAAGCTTTCTTT
>TRBV6-1|TRBD2|once|TRBJ2-7|15
CASRVLAGHSYEQYF
TGTGCCAGCAGAGTACTAGCGGGACACTCCTACGAGCAGTACTTC
>TRBV6-6|.|once|TRBJ1-1|14
CASSSLDRNTEAFF
TGTGCCAGCAGTTCCTTGGACAGGAACACTGAAGCTTTCTTT
>TRBV4-1|.|few|TRBJ2-7|13
CASSQPQGREQYF
TGCGCCAGCAGCCAGCCGCAGGGTCGGGAGCAGTACTTC
>TRBV19|TRBD2|.|TRBJ2-5|15
CASSIPTSGSGTQYF
TGTGCCAGTAGTATCCCGACTAGCGGGTCGGGGACCCAGTACTTC
>TRBV7-2|.|.|TRBJ2-7|14
CASSMAAGRYEQYF
TGTGCCAGCAGCATGGCGGCAGGGCGCTACGAGCAGTACTTC
>TRBV5-1|.|.|TRBJ1-4|15
CASSLGSATNEKLFF
TGCGCCAGCAGCTTGGGCAGTGCAACTAATGAAAAACTGTTTTTT
>TRBV15|.|few|TRBJ1-1|14
CATSRKGLNTEAFF
TGTGCCACCAGCAGAAAAGGGTTGAACACTGAAGCTTTCTTT
>TRBV15|.|.|TRBJ1-2|14
CATSKHPGSYGYTF
TGTGCCACCAGCAAACATCCGGGCTCCTATGGCTACACCTTC
>TRBV19|.|.|TRBJ1-1|18
CASSIRRGASPRNTEAFF
TGTGCCAGTAGTATAAGGAGGGGTGCGTCCCCGAGGAACACTGAAGCTTTCTTT
>TRBV5-1|.|.|TRBJ1-1|14
CASSLSGVSTEAFF
TGCGCCAGCAGCTTGTCAGGGGTTAGCACTGAAGCTTTCTTT
>TRBV10-1|TRBD1|.|TRBJ2-3|16
CASSELGTGDTDTQYF
TGCGCCAGCAGTGAGTTAGGGACAGGGGACACAGATACGCAGTATTTT
>TRBV7-2|.|.|TRBJ1-1|13
CASSLGKNTEAFF
TGTGCCAGCAGCTTGGGAAAGAACACTGAAGCTTTCTTT
>TRBV11-2|TRBD2|.|TRBJ2-5|17
CASSSRTSGGAGETQYF
TGTGCCAGCAGCTCCCGAACTAGCGGGGGGGCGGGAGAGACCCAGTACTTC
>TRBV5-1|TRBD1|once|TRBJ2-5|16
CASSLEYPGGAETQYF
TGCGCCAGCAGCTTGGAATATCCAGGGGGCGCAGAGACCCAGTACTTC
>TRBV5-1|TRBD1|.|TRBJ2-3|14
CASSSDRGTDTQYF
TGCGCCAGCAGCTCGGACAGGGGCACAGATACGCAGTATTTT
>TRBV10-2|.|.|TRBJ1-2|13
CASSRAASEGYTF
TGCGCCAGCAGTCGGGCCGCAAGTGAGGGCTACACCTTC
>TRBV5-1|.|.|TRBJ2-7|15
CASSLAARDQGEQYF
TGCGCCAGCAGCTTGGCCGCTCGGGACCAGGGGGAGCAGTACTTC
>TRBV6-6|.|.|TRBJ1-1|15
CASSFAGTLNTEAFF
TGTGCCAGCAGTTTCGCAGGGACCCTGAACACTGAAGCTTTCTTT
>TRBV7-6|TRBD2|.|TRBJ2-3|17
CASSLGPGGDSTDTQYF
TGTGCCAGCAGCTTAGGCCCCGGGGGGGATAGCACAGATACGCAGTATTTT